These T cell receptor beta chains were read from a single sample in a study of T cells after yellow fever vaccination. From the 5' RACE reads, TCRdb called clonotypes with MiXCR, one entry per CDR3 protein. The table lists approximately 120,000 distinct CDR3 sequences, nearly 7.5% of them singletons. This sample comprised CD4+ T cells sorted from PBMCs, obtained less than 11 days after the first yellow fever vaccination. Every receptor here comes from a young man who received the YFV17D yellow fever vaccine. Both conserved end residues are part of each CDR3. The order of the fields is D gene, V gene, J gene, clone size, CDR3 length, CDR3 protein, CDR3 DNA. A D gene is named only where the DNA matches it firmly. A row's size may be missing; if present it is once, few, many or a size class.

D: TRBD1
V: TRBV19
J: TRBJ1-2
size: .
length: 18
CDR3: CASRLLAGTGGLIHGYTF
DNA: TGTGCCAGTAGGCTCCTCGCTGGGACAGGGGGCCTAATCCATGGCTACACCTTC

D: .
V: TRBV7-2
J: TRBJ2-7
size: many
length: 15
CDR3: CASSLGGMWAYEQYF
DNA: TGTGCCAGCAGCTTAGGGGGAATGTGGGCCTACGAGCAGTACTTC

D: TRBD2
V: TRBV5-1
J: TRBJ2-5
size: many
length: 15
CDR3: CASSRLAGEQETQYF
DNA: TGCGCCAGCAGCCGACTAGCGGGGGAACAAGAGACCCAGTACTTC

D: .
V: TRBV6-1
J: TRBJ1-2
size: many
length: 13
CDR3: CASRRGELGGYTF
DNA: TGTGCCAGCAGGAGAGGGGAACTAGGTGGCTACACCTTC

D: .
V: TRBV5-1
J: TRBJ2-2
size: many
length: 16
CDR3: CASSASGSRDTGELFF
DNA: TGCGCCAGCAGCGCGTCAGGGTCGCGCGACACCGGGGAGCTGTTTTTT

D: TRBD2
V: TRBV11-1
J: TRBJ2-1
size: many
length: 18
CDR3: CASSLGLAGISSYNEQFF
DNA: TGTGCCAGCAGCTTGGGGCTAGCGGGAATAAGCTCCTACAATGAGCAGTTCTTC

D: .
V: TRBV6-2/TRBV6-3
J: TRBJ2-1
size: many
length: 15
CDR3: CASSYSNWGRNEQFF
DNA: TGTGCCAGCAGTTACTCGAACTGGGGGCGCAATGAGCAGTTCTTC

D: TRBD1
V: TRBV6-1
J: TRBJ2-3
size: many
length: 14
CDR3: CASRKGQGTDTQYF
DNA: TGTGCCAGCAGGAAAGGACAGGGGACAGATACGCAGTATTTT

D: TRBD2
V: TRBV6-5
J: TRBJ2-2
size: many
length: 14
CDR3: CASSYTGGGGELFF
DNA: TGTGCCAGCAGTTACACGGGGGGAGGCGGGGAGCTGTTTTTT

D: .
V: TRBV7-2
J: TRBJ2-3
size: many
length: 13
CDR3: CASSVIISDTQYF
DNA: TGTGCCAGCAGCGTAATAATCTCAGATACGCAGTATTTT

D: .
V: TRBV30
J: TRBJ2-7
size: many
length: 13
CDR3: CAWSRARRYEQYF
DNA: TGTGCCTGGAGCCGGGCCCGCCGCTACGAGCAGTACTTC

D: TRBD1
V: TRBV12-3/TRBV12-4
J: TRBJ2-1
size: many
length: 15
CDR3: CASSSRDRGANEQFF
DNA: TGTGCCAGCAGTTCCCGGGACAGGGGTGCGAATGAGCAGTTCTTC

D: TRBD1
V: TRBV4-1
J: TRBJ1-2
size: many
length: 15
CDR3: CASSQRDSPNYGYTF
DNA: TGCGCCAGCAGCCAACGGGACAGCCCTAACTATGGCTACACCTTC

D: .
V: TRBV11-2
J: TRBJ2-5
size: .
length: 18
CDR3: CAGSSMGVVGGGQETQYF
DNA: TGTGCCGGCAGCTCGATGGGGGTAGTAGGAGGGGGCCAAGAGACCCAGTACTTC

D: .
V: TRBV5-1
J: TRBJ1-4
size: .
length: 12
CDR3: CASRYTTEKLFF
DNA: TGCGCCAGCAGGTACACAACGGAAAAACTGTTTTTT

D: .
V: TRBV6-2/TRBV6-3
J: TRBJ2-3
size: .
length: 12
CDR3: CASGLTRDTQYF
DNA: TGTGCCAGCGGCCTGACTAGAGATACGCAGTATTTT

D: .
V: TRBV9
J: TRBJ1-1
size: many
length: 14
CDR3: CASSVMTENTEAFF
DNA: TGTGCCAGCAGCGTAATGACGGAGAACACTGAAGCTTTCTTT

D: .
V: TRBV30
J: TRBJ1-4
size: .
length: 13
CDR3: CAWSPEGDEKLFF
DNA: TGTGCCTGGAGTCCCGAAGGGGATGAAAAACTGTTTTTT

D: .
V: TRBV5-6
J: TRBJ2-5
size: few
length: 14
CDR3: CASRTSPIQETQYF
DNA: TGTGCCAGCAGGACTAGTCCCATCCAAGAGACCCAGTACTTC

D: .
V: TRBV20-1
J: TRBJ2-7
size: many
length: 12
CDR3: CSVEGGSYEQYF
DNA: TGCAGTGTAGAAGGGGGGAGCTACGAGCAGTACTTC

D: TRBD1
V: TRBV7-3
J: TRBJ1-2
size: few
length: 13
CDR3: CASSFSGTDGYTF
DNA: TGTGCCAGCAGCTTTTCAGGGACAGATGGCTACACCTTC

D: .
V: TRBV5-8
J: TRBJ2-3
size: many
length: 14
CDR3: CASTYGELGDTQYF
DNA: TGTGCCAGCACCTACGGGGAGCTTGGAGATACGCAGTATTTT

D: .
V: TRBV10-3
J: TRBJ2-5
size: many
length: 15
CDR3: CAISDATGSQETQYF
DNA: TGTGCCATCAGTGACGCAACAGGGTCCCAAGAGACCCAGTACTTC

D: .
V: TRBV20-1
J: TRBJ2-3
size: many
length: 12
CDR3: CSSGPVTDTQYF
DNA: TGCAGCTCGGGACCCGTCACAGATACGCAGTATTTT

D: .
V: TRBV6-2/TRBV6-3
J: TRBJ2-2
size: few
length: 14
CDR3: CACELGRNTGELFF
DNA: TGTGCCTGTGAGCTTGGACGGAACACCGGGGAGCTGTTTTTT

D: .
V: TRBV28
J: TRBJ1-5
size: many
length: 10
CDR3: CASNNQPQHF
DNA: TGTGCCAGCAACAATCAGCCCCAGCATTTT

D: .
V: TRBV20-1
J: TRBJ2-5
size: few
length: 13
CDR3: CSARMGSPGAQYF
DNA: TGCAGTGCTAGAATGGGGAGCCCAGGGGCCCAGTACTTC

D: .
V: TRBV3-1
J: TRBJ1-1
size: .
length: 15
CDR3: CASSQGSRGRTEAFF
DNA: TGTGCCAGCAGCCAGGGGTCCCGTGGTAGGACTGAAGCTTTCTTT

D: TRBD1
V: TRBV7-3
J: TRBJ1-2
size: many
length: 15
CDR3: CASSLTHGTDYGYTF
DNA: TGTGCCAGCAGCTTAACCCACGGGACAGACTATGGCTACACCTTC

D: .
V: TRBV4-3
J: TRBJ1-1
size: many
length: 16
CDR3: CASSQDPSHINAEAFF
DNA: TGCGCCAGCAGCCAAGACCCGTCTCACATAAACGCTGAAGCTTTCTTT

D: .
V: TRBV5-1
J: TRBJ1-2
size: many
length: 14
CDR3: CASSLEGVPYGYTF
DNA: TGCGCCAGCAGCTTGGAAGGAGTCCCCTATGGCTACACCTTC

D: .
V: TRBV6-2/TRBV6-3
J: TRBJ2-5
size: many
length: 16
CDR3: CASNQRQSLTQETQYF
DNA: TGTGCCAGCAACCAACGACAGTCACTGACCCAAGAGACCCAGTACTTC

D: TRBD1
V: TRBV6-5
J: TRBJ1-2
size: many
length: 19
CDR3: CASSYLGTGVPRGSYGYTF
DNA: TGTGCCAGCAGTTACCTCGGGACAGGGGTCCCAAGAGGGAGTTATGGCTACACCTTC

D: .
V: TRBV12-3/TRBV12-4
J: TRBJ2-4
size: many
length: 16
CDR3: CASSPPLDTAKNIQYF
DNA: TGTGCCAGCAGTCCACCCCTGGACACAGCCAAAAACATTCAGTACTTC

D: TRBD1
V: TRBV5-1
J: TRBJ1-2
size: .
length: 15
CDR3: CASSTRQGLNYGYTF
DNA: TGCGCCAGCAGCACTCGACAGGGTCTAAACTATGGCTACACCTTC

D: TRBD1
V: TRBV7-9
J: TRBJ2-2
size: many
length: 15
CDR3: CASSQQGARTGELFF
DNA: TGTGCCAGCAGCCAACAGGGGGCAAGGACCGGGGAGCTGTTTTTT

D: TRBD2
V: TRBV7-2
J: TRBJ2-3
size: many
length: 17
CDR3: CASSFPGGLAGKNTQYF
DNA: TGTGCCAGCAGCTTCCCAGGCGGACTAGCGGGGAAAAATACGCAGTATTTT

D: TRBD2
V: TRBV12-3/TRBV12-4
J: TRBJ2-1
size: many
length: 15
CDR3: CASSLRRGGYNEQFF
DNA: TGTGCCAGCAGCCTCCGGCGGGGGGGCTACAATGAGCAGTTCTTC

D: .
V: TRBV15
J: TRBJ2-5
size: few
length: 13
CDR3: CATSSGFRETQYF
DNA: TGTGCCACCAGCAGCGGGTTTAGGGAGACCCAGTACTTC

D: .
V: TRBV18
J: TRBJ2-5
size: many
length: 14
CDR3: CASSPQFFRETQYF
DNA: TGTGCCAGCTCACCACAGTTTTTCCGAGAGACCCAGTACTTC

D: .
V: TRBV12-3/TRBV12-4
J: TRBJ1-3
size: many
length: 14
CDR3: CASSPSAGGNTIYF
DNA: TGTGCCAGCAGTCCGTCGGCGGGTGGAAACACCATATATTTT

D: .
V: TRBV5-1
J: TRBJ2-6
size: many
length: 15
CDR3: CASSLSSSGANVLTF
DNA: TGCGCCAGCAGCTTGTCTAGCTCTGGGGCCAACGTCCTGACTTTC

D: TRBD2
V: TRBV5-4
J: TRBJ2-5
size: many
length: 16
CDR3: CASSPPGGRAQETQYF
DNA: TGTGCCAGCAGCCCCCCGGGGGGTCGGGCTCAAGAGACCCAGTACTTC